The T cell receptor (beta chain) described here comes from a study of early T cells in non-severe SARS-CoV-2 infection. Study-wide context: Sequencing of unsorted whole blood was done on bulk RNA, leaving chains unpaired.

This clonotype was counted between two and nine times. The library protocol tagged individual cDNA molecules with unique molecular identifiers. TCRdb reprocessed the 5' RACE reads via MiXCR and lists one record per CDR3 protein. The data contain tens of thousands of distinct CDR3 sequences, roughly 8.8% of them singletons. Germline-derived CDR1 and CDR2 are MNHNY and SVGAGI (reference sequence). This CDR3 region has 15 residues. V shed 5 bases and J 7 bases; nucleotides not matched to a gene: 9. The TCR originated in an adult who was a healthcare worker with PCR-confirmed SARS-CoV-2 infection or an uninfected control (not recorded which). The chain recombines TRBV6-6 with TRBJ1-4; TRBD1 agrees at 8 bases. The specimen sequenced was whole blood. CDR3 protein: CASSTQGALTEKLFF. CDR3 in DNA: TGTGCCAGCAGTACGCAGGGGGCCCTTACTGAAAAACTGTTTTTT.